In its sample, the clone carrying this T cell receptor beta chain was seen a few times. What it binds is unknown. Combining a sample-barcoded 5' primer with a J-beta primer mix, a second PCR ran for roughly 7 to 12 cycles. Individual samples furnished no less than 2.5 million CDR3-containing paired-end reads apiece. MiXCR, run by TCRdb on the 5' RACE reads, gives a single entry per CDR3 protein. The table has about 680,000 distinct CDR3 sequences, approximately 50% seen once. Russia was home to the donors, healthy Caucasian individuals aged roughly 6 to 95. These data belong to a study of blood T cells in healthy people across ages. Notes on the study in general: Naive T cell percentage and TCR beta diversity correlated strongly. The study found more naive CD4+ cells and higher diversity in long-lived than aged donors.

The CDR3 length is 14 residues. The V gene end was trimmed by 3 bases and the J gene end by 0 bases; junction bases not matched to a gene: 2. The germline gives CDR1 SGHNT, CDR2 YYREEE (reference sequence). The gene calls are TRBV5-4 and TRBJ2-5; 7 bases fit TRBD1. The clonotype comes from a woman aged 55-70 years in good health. Sequences were obtained from blood. CDR3 loop: CASSSGTDQETQYF. For the CDR3, the DNA is TGTGCCAGCAGCTCGGGGACAGACCAAGAGACCCAGTACTTC. Based on the CDR3 plus reference TRBV5-4 and TRBJ2-5, the full variable domain is ETGVTQSPTHLIKTRGQQVTLRCSSQSGHNTVSWYQQALGQGPQFIFQYYREEENGRGNFPPRFSGLQFPNYSSELNVNALELDDSALYLCASSSGTDQETQYFGPGTRLLVL.